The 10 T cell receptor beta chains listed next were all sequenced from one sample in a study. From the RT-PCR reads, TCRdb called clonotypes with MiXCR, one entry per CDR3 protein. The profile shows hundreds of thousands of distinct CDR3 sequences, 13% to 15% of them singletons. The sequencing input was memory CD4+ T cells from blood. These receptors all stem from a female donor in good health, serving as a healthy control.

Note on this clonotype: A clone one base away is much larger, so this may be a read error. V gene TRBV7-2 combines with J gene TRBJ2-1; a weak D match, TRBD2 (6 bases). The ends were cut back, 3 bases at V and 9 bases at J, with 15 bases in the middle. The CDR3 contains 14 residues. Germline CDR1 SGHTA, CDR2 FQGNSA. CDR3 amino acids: CASSLLGGAGEQFF. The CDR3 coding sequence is TGTGCCAGCAGCTTGCTCGGCGGGGCTGGTGAGCAGTTCTTC.

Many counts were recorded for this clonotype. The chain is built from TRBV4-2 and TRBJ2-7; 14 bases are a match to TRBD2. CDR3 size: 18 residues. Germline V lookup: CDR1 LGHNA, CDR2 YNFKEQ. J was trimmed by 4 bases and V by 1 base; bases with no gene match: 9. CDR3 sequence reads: CASSQARLAGGTRYEQYF. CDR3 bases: TGTGCCAGCAGCCAAGCAAGACTAGCGGGAGGGACGCGGTACGAGCAGTACTTC.

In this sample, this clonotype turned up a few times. CDR3 in amino acids: CASSPGLAGGRLQYNEQFF. The CDR3 region has the DNA TGTGCCAGCAGCCCTGGACTAGCGGGGGGGCGACTGCAATACAATGAGCAGTTCTTC. The J gene is TRBJ2-1, the V gene TRBV12-3 or TRBV12-4, with 15 positions matching TRBD2. The CDR3 consists of 19 residues. V was pared by 6 bases and J by 4 bases, with 13 bases of the junction left unmatched.

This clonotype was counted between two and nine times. In DNA, the CDR3 is TGTGCCAGCCAACAGGAACTCTCTGGAAACACCATATATTTT. Translated, it gives CASQQELSGNTIYF. The rearrangement uses TRBV5-8 and TRBJ1-3; a possible D gene is TRBD1 (5 bases). V lost 7 bases and J lost 0, with 11 bases in between. This CDR3 has 14 amino acids. The V gene's germline CDR1 is SGHTS and CDR2 YDEGEE.

CDR3 bases: TGTGCCAGCAGTTACGCACCTACTAATGAAAAACTGTTTTTT. Protein: CASSYAPTNEKLFF. This sequence joins TRBV6-6 and TRBJ1-4, with D hard to call. V was pared by 2 bases and J by 2 bases, with 6 bases between. CDR1 MNHNY and CDR2 SVGAGI come from the germline V gene (reference sequence). The CDR3 contains 14 residues.

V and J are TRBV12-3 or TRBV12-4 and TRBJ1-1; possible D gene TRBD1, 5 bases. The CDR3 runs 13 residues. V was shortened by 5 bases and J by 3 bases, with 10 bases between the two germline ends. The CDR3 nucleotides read TGTGCCAGCAGTATCAGGGTTTACACTGAAGCTTTCTTT. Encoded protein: CASSIRVYTEAFF.

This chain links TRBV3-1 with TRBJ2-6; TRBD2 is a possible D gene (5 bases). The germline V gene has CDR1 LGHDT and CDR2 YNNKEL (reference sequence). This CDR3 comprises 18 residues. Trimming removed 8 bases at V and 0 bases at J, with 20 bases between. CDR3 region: CASRLGNFLFSGANVLTF. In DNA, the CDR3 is TGTGCCAGCCGCCTCGGGAATTTTCTTTTCTCTGGGGCCAACGTCCTGACTTTC.

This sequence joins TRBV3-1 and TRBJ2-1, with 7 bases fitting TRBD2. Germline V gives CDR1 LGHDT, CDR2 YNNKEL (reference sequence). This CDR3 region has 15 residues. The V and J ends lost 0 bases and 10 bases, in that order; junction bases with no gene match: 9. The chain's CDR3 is CASSQDGLVWREQFF. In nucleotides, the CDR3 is TGTGCCAGCAGCCAAGACGGACTAGTCTGGCGCGAGCAGTTCTTC.

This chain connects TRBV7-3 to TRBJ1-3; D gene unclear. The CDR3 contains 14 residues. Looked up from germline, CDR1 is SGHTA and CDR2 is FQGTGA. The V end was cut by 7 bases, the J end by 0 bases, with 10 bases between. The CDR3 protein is CASNRPSSGNTIYF. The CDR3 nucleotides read TGTGCCAGCAACAGACCTAGCTCTGGAAACACCATATATTTT.

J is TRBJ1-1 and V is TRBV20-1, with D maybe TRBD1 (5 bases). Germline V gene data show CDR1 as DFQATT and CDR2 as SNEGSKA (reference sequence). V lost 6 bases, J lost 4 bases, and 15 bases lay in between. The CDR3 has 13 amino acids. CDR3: CSAPPRGGTEAFF. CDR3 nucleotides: TGCAGTGCCCCGCCTAGGGGAGGCACTGAAGCTTTCTTT.